The rows below give T cell receptor beta chains drawn from one sample of a study of OX40 agonist ivuxolimab in advanced cancers. Assay used: immunoSEQ multiplex PCR; TCRdb lists only in-frame clones, some missing. Among 40,000 to 50,000 clones listed, 75% to 90% were seen once. The source material was CD4+ or CD8+ T cells sorted from blood, sampled in a trial of the OX40 agonist ivuxolimab. These receptors originate from an adult with an advanced solid tumor such as melanoma, head and neck, liver or kidney cancer. Each CDR3 is given with its conserved first and last residue. Fields, in order: clone size, J gene, V gene, D gene, CDR3 protein, CDR3 DNA. The D gene is left open where the match is weak. For some rows the clone size is stated as once, few or many, or as a class when expanded; others skip it.

once	TRBJ1-1	TRBV4-2	.	CASSQEWGLTTEAFF	TGTGCCAGCAGCCAAGAATGGGGGCTGACCACTGAAGCTTTCTTT
.	TRBJ2-7	TRBV29-1	.	CSVLGGSSYEQYF	TGCAGCGTTTTAGGGGGAAGCTCCTACGAGCAGTACTTC
.	TRBJ2-7	TRBV6-6	.	CASSYVGRADYEQYF	TGTGCCAGCAGTTACGTTGGGCGGGCCGACTACGAGCAGTACTTC
.	TRBJ1-1	TRBV27	TRBD1	CASSLWDRGQAFF	TGTGCCAGCAGTTTATGGGACAGGGGGCAAGCTTTCTTT
.	TRBJ2-7	TRBV14	.	CASSQVGRWYEQYF	TGTGCCAGCAGCCAAGTAGGCAGGTGGTACGAGCAGTACTTC
.	TRBJ1-2	TRBV27	.	CASSPGQNYGYTF	TGTGCCAGCAGTCCAGGACAGAACTATGGCTACACCTTC
once	TRBJ1-1	TRBV28	.	CASSLTWGGPNTEAFF	TGTGCCAGCAGTCTAACCTGGGGGGGCCCGAACACTGAAGCTTTCTTT
.	TRBJ2-3	TRBV7-6	.	CASSLTGPPPNTDTQYF	TGTGCCAGCAGCTTAACGGGGCCACCTCCCAACACAGATACGCAGTATTTT
.	TRBJ2-7	TRBV14	.	CASSQVDTFYEQYF	TGTGCCAGCAGCCAAGTTGACACATTCTACGAGCAGTACTTC
.	TRBJ2-5	TRBV6-5	.	CASRPTRYETQYF	TGTGCCAGCAGGCCTACTAGATACGAGACCCAGTACTTC
.	TRBJ1-5	TRBV4-1	.	CASSPRDLSNQPQHF	TGCGCCAGCAGCCCTCGAGATCTTAGCAATCAGCCCCAGCATTTT
.	TRBJ2-7	TRBV5-5	.	CASSLADTHYEQYF	TGTGCCAGCAGCTTGGCAGATACCCACTACGAGCAGTACTTC
.	TRBJ1-1	TRBV11-2	.	CASSLDHGGSTEAFF	TGTGCCAGCAGCTTAGATCACGGTGGCAGCACTGAAGCTTTCTTT
.	TRBJ1-1	TRBV27	.	CASSRGQRNTEAFF	TGTGCCAGCAGCCGCGGACAGAGAAACACTGAAGCTTTCTTT
.	TRBJ1-1	TRBV5-6	.	CASSFGNTEAFF	TGTGCCAGCAGCTTTGGGAACACTGAAGCTTTCTTT